A selection of T cell receptor beta chains follows, all from one sample in a study of blood T cell repertoires in COVID-19. Assay: immunoSEQ multiplex PCR; the TCRdb copy retains only in-frame clones and omits some. The table shows approximately 60,000 clones, with 75% to 80% occurring only once. Source material: peripheral blood. These receptors originate from a man between 50 and 59 years old with active or convalescent COVID-19. Both conserved end residues are part of each CDR3. A D gene is named only where the DNA matches it firmly. Only some rows state a clone size, as once, few, many or a class for expanded clones.

clone_size d_call j_call v_call cdr3_nt cdr3_aa
NA NA TRBJ1-2 TRBV5-4 TGTGCCAGCAGCTTGGGTACGGAGGCTGGCTACACCTTC CASSLGTEAGYTF
NA TRBD2 TRBJ2-1 TRBV19 TGTGCCAGTAGTACCTTGACTAGCGGGAGGGCCACTGAGCAGTTCTTC CASSTLTSGRATEQFF
NA TRBD1 TRBJ2-5 TRBV24-1 TGTGCCACCAGTGATTCCTCGGACAGGGGGCCCGCCCATCGAGAGACCCAGTACTTC CATSDSSDRGPAHRETQYF
NA NA TRBJ1-3 TRBV2 TGTGCCAGCAGTGAAATACCAGGCCTCTCTGGAAACACCATATATTTT CASSEIPGLSGNTIYF
NA TRBD1 TRBJ1-4 TRBV9 TGTGCCAGCAGCGTAGGGGGACAGGCAACTAATGAAAAACTGTTTTTT CASSVGGQATNEKLFF
NA TRBD1 TRBJ2-7 TRBV27 TGTGCCAGCAGTTTATCAGCCACAGGGGTCGTCTGGGAGCAGTACTTC CASSLSATGVVWEQYF
NA NA TRBJ1-2 TRBV19 TGTGCCAGTAGTATAGCAGGGGCCTATGGCTACACCTTC CASSIAGAYGYTF
NA NA TRBJ1-2 TRBV30 TGTGCCTGGAGTGTACTCGGGGGGCTAGGCTACACCTTC CAWSVLGGLGYTF
NA NA TRBJ2-7 TRBV6-5 TGTGCCAGCAGTTACTTGGGGGCGGGCAGGAGGGAGCAGTACTTC CASSYLGAGRREQYF
NA NA TRBJ1-2 TRBV6-5 TGTGCCAGCAGCTCCGGATGGGGGGTCGACGGCTACACCTTC CASSSGWGVDGYTF
once NA TRBJ2-1 TRBV18 TGTGCCAGCTCACCAGCGGGGGCACAGGGAAGTTCCTACAATGAGCAGTTCTTC CASSPAGAQGSSYNEQFF
NA NA TRBJ2-5 TRBV12-3/TRBV12-4 TGTGCCAGCAGTACCGGGTGGAGGGAGACCCAGTACTTC CASSTGWRETQYF
NA TRBD1 TRBJ1-2 TRBV6-5 TGTGCCAGCAGTTCGGACAGGGGCAGTGGCTACACCTTC CASSSDRGSGYTF
NA NA TRBJ1-2 TRBV12-3/TRBV12-4 TGTGCCAGCGACGAGAGAGGAGGCTACACCTTC CASDERGGYTF
NA NA TRBJ2-3 TRBV4-1 TGCGCCAGCAGCCAGCTAGGACTGGCTAGCACAGATACGCAGTATTTT CASSQLGLASTDTQYF
NA NA TRBJ2-2 TRBV5-8 TGTGCCAGCAGACTCTACACCGGGGAGCTGTTTTTT CASRLYTGELFF
NA TRBD1 TRBJ2-1 TRBV11-3 TGTGCCAGCAGCCCCGGGACAGGGTATGGTAATGAGCAGTTCTTC CASSPGTGYGNEQFF
NA TRBD1 TRBJ2-3 TRBV4-2 TGTGCCAGCAGCCAAGATAAAGGACAGGGAACAGATACGCAGTATTTT CASSQDKGQGTDTQYF
NA TRBD2 TRBJ2-2 TRBV11-2 TGTGCCAGCAGCTTTCGACTAGCGGGAGAAGGCGGGGAGCTGTTTTTT CASSFRLAGEGGELFF
NA NA TRBJ1-1 TRBV5-1 TGCGCCAGCAGCCCCCGGGGGTGGGGGACTGAAGCTTTCTTT CASSPRGWGTEAFF
NA NA TRBJ2-1 TRBV11-2 TGTGCCAGCAGCAGAACAGGAACAAATGAGCAGTTCTTC CASSRTGTNEQFF
NA NA TRBJ1-5 TRBV6-5 TGTGCCAGCAGTCCCCAGGGGCAAAGCAATCAGCCCCAGCATTTT CASSPQGQSNQPQHF
NA TRBD1 TRBJ2-7 TRBV5-1 TGCGCCAGCAGCAAGGGGACAGCATCGGACGAGCAGTACTTC CASSKGTASDEQYF
NA TRBD1 TRBJ2-2 TRBV7-7 TGTGCTAGCAGCCGGACAAGGGGGCCCGGGGAGCTGTTTTTT CASSRTRGPGELFF
NA NA TRBJ2-5 TRBV29-1 TGCAGCGTTGGGGGAGGGGGAGGGGAGACCCAGTACTTC CSVGGGGGETQYF
NA NA TRBJ1-2 TRBV11-2 TGTGCCAGCACCCTGGACACCCAAGCCTTCTATGGCTACACCTTC CASTLDTQAFYGYTF
NA NA TRBJ1-4 TRBV19 TGTGCCAGTGCCCAGTATAATGAAAAACTGTTTTTT CASAQYNEKLFF
once TRBD1 TRBJ1-1 TRBV5-6 TGTGCCAGCAGACCATTACAGGGGGTTACTGAAGCTTTCTTT CASRPLQGVTEAFF
NA NA TRBJ1-6 TRBV5-1 TGCGCCAGCAGCCCAACTAGTATTAATTCACCCCTCCACTTT CASSPTSINSPLHF
few NA TRBJ1-1 TRBV7-3 TGTGCCAGCAGCCCCGATCGGGGTAACACTGAAGCTTTCTTT CASSPDRGNTEAFF
NA TRBD1 TRBJ2-5 TRBV7-3 TGTGCCAGCAGTCCGGGACAGCAAGAGACCCAGTACTTC CASSPGQQETQYF
NA TRBD1 TRBJ2-1 TRBV29-1 TGCAGCGCAAGCTGGGACAGGGGTGGTGAGCAGTTCTTC CSASWDRGGEQFF
NA TRBD1 TRBJ2-7 TRBV11-2 TGTGCCAGCAGCTTAGACAGGACAGGGTTCGAGCAGTACTTC CASSLDRTGFEQYF
NA NA TRBJ1-5 TRBV12-3/TRBV12-4 TGTGCCAGCAGATCGACAGTTTATCAGCCCCAGCATTTT CASRSTVYQPQHF
NA NA TRBJ1-1 TRBV19 TGTGCCAGTAGTATCACAGGGCCCTCCACTGAAGCTTTCTTT CASSITGPSTEAFF
few NA TRBJ2-6 TRBV6-5 TGTGCCAGCAGAGACAGTTCTGGGGCCAACGTCCTGACTTTC CASRDSSGANVLTF
NA TRBD1 TRBJ1-2 TRBV29-1 TGCAGCGTTGTGGGTACAGGGGGATCATATGGCTACACCTTC CSVVGTGGSYGYTF
NA TRBD2 TRBJ2-3 TRBV29-1 TGCAGCGTTGAAGGGCGGGAGGGCCCAGATACGCAGTATTTT CSVEGREGPDTQYF
few NA TRBJ1-4 TRBV19 TGTGCCAGTAGTAGAGGGTTTTTAAATGAAAAACTGTTTTTT CASSRGFLNEKLFF
few NA TRBJ1-2 TRBV2 TGTGCCAGCAGGGGCGGCACCGGTAGGGGTGGCGGCTACACCTTC CASRGGTGRGGGYTF
few TRBD1 TRBJ1-1 TRBV12-3/TRBV12-4 TGTGCCAGCAGCTCGACAGGGCGGACTGAAGCTTTCTTT CASSSTGRTEAFF
NA NA TRBJ1-1 TRBV19 TGTGCCAGTAGTATATTGACAGGAGAGGCTGAAGCTTTCTTT CASSILTGEAEAFF
NA TRBD1 TRBJ1-2 TRBV4-1 TGCGCCAGCAGCTCCCGAGAGGGACAGGGAAACTATGGCTACACCTTC CASSSREGQGNYGYTF
NA TRBD1 TRBJ2-7 TRBV5-6 TGTGCCAGCAGCTTGCTAGGACAGGGATCGGACGAGCAGTACTTC CASSLLGQGSDEQYF
NA TRBD1 TRBJ1-2 TRBV6-5 TGTGCCAGCAGCTTGACAGGGGGTGTTAACTATGGCTACACCTTC CASSLTGGVNYGYTF
NA NA TRBJ1-4 TRBV5-4 TGTGCCAGCAGCTTGGACGGTGAAAAACTGTTTTTT CASSLDGEKLFF
NA TRBD2 TRBJ2-5 TRBV4-2 TGTGCCAGCAGCCGTCAAGCGGGGGGACCGGAGACCCAGTACTTC CASSRQAGGPETQYF